Presented here are 9 T cell receptor beta chains from one specimen sequenced in a study of technical replicates of blood from several donors. This table comes from immunoSEQ multiplex PCR, and its TCRdb copy is limited to in-frame clones, with some not included. The sample shows more than 90,000 clones, about 94% of them seen only once. The sample was T cells isolated from PBMCs. The receptors derive from a human donor in good health.

CDR3 residues: CASSSALGLDTETQYF. CDR3 in DNA: TGTGCCAGCAGTTCCGCCCTTGGACTAGATACAGAGACCCAGTACTTC. The genes are TRBV28 and TRBJ2-5; 7 positions agree with TRBD2. The germline V gene has CDR1 MDHEN and CDR2 SYDVKM. This CDR3 region has 16 residues. After removal of 4 bases from V and 4 bases from J, the junction contained 12 bases not matched to a gene.

This chain connects TRBV13 to TRBJ1-1; tentatively, D is TRBD1 (5 bases). Trimming shortened V by 2 bases and J by 1 base, and 11 bases separated the two germline ends. The CDR3 totals 15 residues. The germline gives CDR1 PRHDT, CDR2 FYEKMQ (reference sequence). CDR3 sequence (DNA): TGTGCCAGCAGCTTATATGGGGGGGGGAACACTGAAGCTTTCTTT. Protein: CASSLYGGGNTEAFF.

This chain joins TRBV6-5 and TRBJ2-3; 7 bases fit TRBD2. After removal of 1 base from V and 3 bases from J, the junction contained 7 bases not matched to a gene. Germline values: CDR1 MNHEY, CDR2 SVGAGI. The CDR3 has 16 amino acids. The CDR3 region has the DNA TGTGCCAGCAGTTACTACACGGGAGGAGTGACAGATACGCAGTATTTT. Protein sequence: CASSYYTGGVTDTQYF.

This sequence joins TRBV7-7 and TRBJ1-1; no definite D call. Trimming took 6 bases from V and 3 from J, leaving 11 bases between them. This CDR3 comprises 13 residues. CDR1 and CDR2 (germline): SSHAT, FNYEAQ (reference sequence). The CDR3 DNA is TGTGCCAGCAGTTTTACAGTGGACACTGAAGCTTTCTTT. It is translated as CASSFTVDTEAFF.

The rearrangement joins TRBV7-9 to TRBJ2-7; D is unclear. The V and J ends lost 3 bases and 4 bases respectively, with 7 bases between them. Looked up from germline, CDR1 is SEHNR and CDR2 is FQNEAQ (reference sequence). The CDR3 contains 12 residues. This CDR3 is CASSFVSYEQYF. In DNA, the CDR3 is TGTGCCAGCAGCTTCGTCTCTTACGAGCAGTACTTC. Full variable domain (missing parts from reference TRBV7-9 and TRBJ2-7): DTGVSQNPRHKITKRGQNVTFRCDPISEHNRLYWYRQTLGQGPEFLTYFQNEAQLEKSRLLSDRFSAERPKGSFSTLEIQRTEQGDSAMYLCASSFVSYEQYFGPGTRLTVT.

The CDR3 is CASSEAVEERSHGYTF. In nucleotides, the CDR3 is TGTGCCAGCAGTGAAGCCGTTGAGGAGAGAAGCCATGGCTACACCTTC. V is TRBV6-1 and J is TRBJ1-2, with D unresolved. V was shortened by 0 bases and J by 6 bases, with 17 bases between the two germline ends. This CDR3 is 16 amino acids long. Germline V gene data show CDR1 as MNHNS and CDR2 as SASEGT.

A single count supports this clone. The chain joins TRBV11-2 to TRBJ1-1; 7 bases map to TRBD1. The CDR3 covers 16 residues. Germline V CDR1 and CDR2: SGHAT, FQNNGV. The ends lost 4 bases at V and 0 bases at J; junction bases unmatched: 8. The CDR3 region is CASSSHRGPMNTEAFF. CDR3 nucleotides: TGTGCCAGCAGCTCACACAGGGGACCGATGAACACTGAAGCTTTCTTT.

The V call is TRBV19, the J call TRBJ2-1, with D perhaps TRBD1 (5 bases). V was pared by 4 bases and J by 6 bases, with 13 bases between. This CDR3 has 14 residues. CDR1 is LNHDA, CDR2 SQIVND, per germline (reference sequence). The chain's CDR3 is CASSTWGRGNEQFF. The CDR3, as DNA: TGTGCCAGTAGTACCTGGGGAAGGGGCAATGAGCAGTTCTTC.

In this sample, this clone turned up once. The genes are TRBV6-1 and TRBJ2-7; D not resolved. Germline lookup yields CDR1 MNHNS and CDR2 SASEGT. Trimming pared 2 bases from V and 6 bases from J, leaving 8 bases between. The CDR3 sequence is 12 residues long. In DNA, the CDR3 is TGTGCCAGCAGTGAACGGTGGAGCGAGCAGTACTTC. This encodes CASSERWSEQYF.